These T cell receptor beta chains were read from a single sample in a study of cytomegalovirus exposure and HLA in healthy donors. Assay used: immunoSEQ multiplex PCR; TCRdb lists only in-frame clones, some missing. The sample holds more than 45,000 clones; roughly four fifths are singletons and the top ten take 1.6%. The sequenced sample was PBMCs. The receptors were gathered from a man aged 25-45 years in good health and CMV-seronegative. Both conserved end residues are part of each CDR3. A D gene is named only where the DNA matches it firmly. Size is stated for part of the rows, as once, few or many counts, or as a class when the clone is expanded.

CDR3 | DNA | J | D | size | V
CATLGTKDTGDYSNQPQHF | TGTGCCACCCTAGGAACCAAGGACACGGGAGATTATAGCAATCAGCCCCAGCATTTT | TRBJ1-5 | NA | NA | TRBV19
CASSFDGTGVYEQYF | TGTGCCAGCAGCTTTGACGGGACAGGGGTATACGAGCAGTACTTC | TRBJ2-7 | TRBD1 | NA | TRBV13
CASSAGTSGGVRYF | TGTGCCAGCAGTGCGGGGACTAGCGGGGGGGTGCGGTATTTT | TRBJ2-3 | TRBD2 | NA | TRBV2
CASSPRRGSGELSSYEQYF | TGTGCCAGCAGTCCTCGACGGGGTAGCGGGGAACTTAGCTCCTACGAGCAGTACTTC | TRBJ2-7 | TRBD2 | NA | TRBV27
CASSSDSYYEQYF | TGTGCCAGCAGCTCGGACAGCTACTACGAGCAGTACTTC | TRBJ2-7 | NA | few | TRBV7-9
CASSLSRVNTEAFF | TGTGCCAGCAGTTTATCTCGGGTGAACACTGAAGCTTTCTTT | TRBJ1-1 | NA | NA | TRBV27
CATSIRSSNEKLFF | TGTGCCACCTCAATCCGGAGCTCTAATGAAAAACTGTTTTTT | TRBJ1-4 | NA | few | TRBV6-5
CASSEGSGGRNQYTEAFF | TGTGCCAGCAGTGAGGGGAGCGGAGGGAGGAATCAGTATACTGAAGCTTTCTTT | TRBJ1-1 | NA | once | TRBV25-1
CASSFRQGSYNEKLFF | TGTGCCAGCAGTTTTCGACAGGGCAGCTACAATGAAAAACTGTTTTTT | TRBJ1-4 | TRBD1 | NA | TRBV28
CAWSVRGLLAVGELFF | TGTGCCTGGAGTGTACGGGGACTACTTGCTGTCGGGGAGCTGTTTTTT | TRBJ2-2 | TRBD2 | few | TRBV30
CASSNLGQGFNQPQHF | TGTGCCAGCAGTAACTTAGGACAGGGCTTCAATCAGCCCCAGCATTTT | TRBJ1-5 | TRBD1 | once | TRBV6-5
CASSKYQGMDQPQHF | TGTGCCAGCAGCAAATACCAGGGTATGGATCAGCCCCAGCATTTT | TRBJ1-5 | NA | NA | TRBV7-2
CASQTRVINEKLFF | TGTGCCAGCCAGACCAGGGTTATTAATGAAAAACTGTTTTTT | TRBJ1-4 | NA | NA | TRBV6-6
CASSLKQGRASPLHF | TGTGCCAGCAGCTTGAAACAGGGTAGGGCATCACCCCTCCACTTT | TRBJ1-6 | NA | NA | TRBV5-6
CASSPSSGANTGELFF | TGTGCCAGCAGCCCTAGTAGCGGGGCGAACACCGGGGAGCTGTTTTTT | TRBJ2-2 | TRBD2 | once | TRBV5-4
CASRVTGINTEAFF | TGCGCCAGCAGGGTGACAGGGATCAACACTGAAGCTTTCTTT | TRBJ1-1 | TRBD1 | NA | TRBV5-1
CASSTRNTGELFF | TGTGCCAGCAGCACCAGGAACACCGGGGAGCTGTTTTTT | TRBJ2-2 | NA | NA | TRBV21-1
CASSPADAGWYEKLFF | TGTGCCAGTAGTCCGGCCGACGCAGGGTGGTACGAAAAACTGTTTTTT | TRBJ1-4 | NA | NA | TRBV19
CASSLGSGVDYGYTF | TGTGCCAGCAGCTTAGGATCGGGGGTTGACTATGGCTACACCTTC | TRBJ1-2 | NA | NA | TRBV7-2
CAWSLGGQGSRWAFF | TGTGCCTGGAGTCTTGGGGGACAGGGGTCTAGATGGGCTTTCTTT | TRBJ1-1 | TRBD1 | NA | TRBV30
CASSPRGGNQPQHF | TGTGCCAGCAGCCCAAGGGGTGGCAATCAGCCCCAGCATTTT | TRBJ1-5 | NA | NA | TRBV7-9
CASSSGGHEQFF | TGTGCCAGCAGCTCAGGTGGGCATGAGCAGTTCTTC | TRBJ2-1 | NA | NA | TRBV7-9
CASSSSGANPYEQYF | TGCGCCAGCAGCTCCAGCGGGGCGAACCCCTACGAGCAGTACTTC | TRBJ2-7 | TRBD2 | NA | TRBV5-1
CASSPAAGGGEQYF | TGTGCCAGCAGCCCGGCAGCGGGGGGGGGCGAGCAGTACTTC | TRBJ2-7 | TRBD2 | few | TRBV7-9
CASSETTGAPEAFF | TGTGCCAGCAGCGAAACGACAGGGGCCCCTGAAGCTTTCTTT | TRBJ1-1 | TRBD1 | once | TRBV4-2
CASSETSLSYNEQFF | TGTGCCAGCAGCGAGACTAGTCTCTCGTACAATGAGCAGTTCTTC | TRBJ2-1 | NA | NA | TRBV7-9
CASSILNRVSNYGYTF | TGTGCCAGCAGCATCCTAAACAGGGTATCTAACTATGGCTACACCTTC | TRBJ1-2 | NA | NA | TRBV5-6
CASSYGRGGQRREQFF | TGTGCCAGCAGTTACGGGCGGGGGGGCCAACGGCGTGAGCAGTTCTTC | TRBJ2-1 | TRBD2 | NA | TRBV6-6
CASEDRNSYEQYF | TGTGCCAGCGAGGACAGGAACTCCTACGAGCAGTACTTC | TRBJ2-7 | TRBD1 | NA | TRBV5-4
CASSFLVKPYGYTF | TGTGCCAGCAGCTTCCTAGTTAAACCCTATGGCTACACCTTC | TRBJ1-2 | NA | NA | TRBV5-5
CASSFGLASDNEQFF | TGTGCCAGCAGTTTCGGTCTAGCTTCAGACAATGAGCAGTTCTTC | TRBJ2-1 | NA | NA | TRBV27
CAIGGVRNQPQHF | TGTGCCATAGGGGGTGTACGCAATCAGCCCCAGCATTTT | TRBJ1-5 | NA | NA | TRBV19
CAWSGTENNEKLFF | TGTGCCTGGAGTGGGACAGAGAATAATGAAAAACTGTTTTTT | TRBJ1-4 | NA | NA | TRBV30
CASSLDRGGVQPQHF | TGTGCCAGCAGCTTGGACAGGGGGGGGGTTCAGCCCCAGCATTTT | TRBJ1-5 | TRBD1 | NA | TRBV5-8
CASRLNAEEDTQYF | TGTGCCAGCAGACTAAACGCTGAGGAAGATACGCAGTATTTT | TRBJ2-3 | NA | NA | TRBV6-1
CASSGDRANIQETQYF | TGTGCCAGCAGTGGGGACAGGGCTAACATACAAGAGACCCAGTACTTC | TRBJ2-5 | TRBD1 | once | TRBV25-1
CASSLNTGEHGYTF | TGCGCCAGCAGCTTGAATACAGGGGAGCATGGCTACACCTTC | TRBJ1-2 | TRBD1 | NA | TRBV5-1
CASSEGLLSGNTIYF | TGTGCCAGCAGTGAAGGACTGCTTTCTGGAAACACCATATATTTT | TRBJ1-3 | NA | NA | TRBV2
CASRPGDRGATEAFF | TGTGCCAGCAGGCCCGGGGACAGGGGAGCCACTGAAGCTTTCTTT | TRBJ1-1 | TRBD1 | NA | TRBV6-5
CASSLGRTDQETQYF | TGTGCCAGCAGCTTAGGGAGGACAGATCAAGAGACCCAGTACTTC | TRBJ2-5 | NA | once | TRBV7-4